This T cell receptor (beta chain) stems from a study of blood T cell repertoires in COVID-19 (dated by TCRdb to 2020 to 2022). For the study in its entirety: Collaborator samples came from the United States, Italy and Spain and covered acute and convalescent phases of COVID-19. The prospective study material was composed of cDNA or gDNA derived from T cells, B-cell-depleted T cells, or PBMCs. Deeply sampled blood TCRbeta repertoires from subjects exposed to, actively infected with, or recovered from COVID-19 were included in the dataset. The repertoires were made available in a free public database intended to serve as a resource for research on the immune response to SARS-CoV-2. Samples were obtained from the ongoing ImmuneRACE study (first 160 participants) and from some 1,200 subjects provided by 6 global collaborators. Sample metadata almost always included a de-identified subject ID, COVID-19 status, age in years and sex. Where available, HLA class I and class II types were obtained from metadata supplied by the sample provider rather than from assay-based typing.

From cysteine to phenylalanine, the CDR3 is 14 amino acids long. The read is trimmed to its CDR3 DNA, 42 bases read in frame from base 1. CDR1 is given as MNHEY and CDR2 as SMNVEV, both from the germline V gene (reference sequence). V and J are truncated by 3 bases and 3 bases respectively, leaving an intervening sequence of 11 bases. This clone was seen only once. The antigen it recognizes is unknown. No qualities accompany the bases; no much larger clone lies one base away. The investigation overall reported the following: The quantity of clinical and demographic metadata differed by source and by participant and was supplied without curation.

The immunoSEQ Assay, a bias-controlled multiplex PCR, was used to amplify TCRbeta CDR3 regions from genomic DNA. Concerning the study's data processing: The number of nucleated cells in each sample was estimated by amplification of reference gene primers within the assay. To quantify the absolute abundance of each unique TCRbeta CDR3 rearrangement, sequence reads were collapsed and filtered. For each sample, productive Simpson clonality was calculated as the square root of Simpson's diversity index over productive rearrangements. Held by TCRdb, this immuneACCESS table contains in-frame sequences only and omits some clones. Under half of the omission traces to an unresolved V gene where checked; the cause of the rest is unknown. D and trimming come from the DNA, and the V and J calls and clone size come from that table. The sample yields 55,000 to 65,000 clones; about nine tenths were counted once. 1.5% to 2% of the sample lies in the top ten.

Each collaborating institution followed its own protocols to collect whole blood in K2EDTA tubes. For TCRbeta analysis, collaborator samples were shipped as frozen whole blood, as isolated PBMCs, or as DNA extracted from either sample type. The receptor's source is a human donor in a cohort sampled during active COVID-19. The specimen was peripheral blood. The sequence is built from TRBV27 and TRBJ2-5, with TRBD1 as a weak D call on 5 bases. The sequence in DNA is TGTGCCAGCAGTTTTAGGGGTTGGGAAGAGACCCAGTACTTC. This yields the protein CASSFRGWEETQYF.